Described below is a single TCR beta chain sequence and its context. Its antigen is still unknown. Qualities for individual bases were not recorded, and no much larger clone is one base off. To demonstrate the VDJtools post-analysis software, TCR beta repertoires were profiled from the peripheral blood of 13 young patients with multiple sclerosis. The patients with multiple sclerosis were children and adolescents between roughly 6 and 17 years of age. CDR1 DFQATT and CDR2 SNEGSKA are derived from the germline V gene (reference sequence). Inclusive of the bounding cysteine and phenylalanine, the CDR3 is 12 residues long. The entry retains the CDR3 DNA only, 36 bases that are in frame from base 1. Trimming at the junction amounts to 3 bases on V and 4 bases on J, and the germline ends lie 9 bases apart. The sample belongs to a study of post-analysis software for immune sequencing data (dated by TCRdb to about 2015). Background for the entire study: Relapsing-remitting, secondary progressive and progressive-relapsing multiple sclerosis were recorded as disease courses, and subtype annotation was lacking for some patients. A subset of samples was prepared in parallel using single-end sample barcoding, then pooled and co-amplified after Illumina adapter ligation. The patient repertoires were compared against 11 previously published healthy control repertoires obtained from donors aged roughly 6 to 28 years.

Points the paper makes about the study in general: The control group was slightly older than the multiple sclerosis patient group. Patients showed significantly higher frequencies than controls for five TRBV segments, among them TRBV5-6, TRBV5-1 and TRBV20-1. When samples were clustered directly using the F measure, samples prepared in the same batch co-clustered strongly, which prompted a batch-effect correction. Multiple sclerosis patients had significantly lower normalized Chao1 diversity than controls, a result that suggests substantial peripheral T-cell clonal expansion.

Library preparation employed PCR. TCRdb records Illumina HiSeq 2500 as the sequencer. Unique molecular identifiers were incorporated into TCR beta cDNA libraries to reduce PCR and sequencing biases. Some 500,000 cDNA molecules were obtained for every 1 to 10 million input T cells, so each molecule roughly corresponded to one T cell. The same protocol used for the earlier healthy control dataset was applied to prepare and sequence the patient libraries. Samples belonging to the same batch were prepared together, multiplexed and sequenced on a shared HiSeq lane. Turning to the authors' computational methods: MIGEC handled the raw barcoded reads, throwing out single-read molecular identifier groups before consensus assembly and CDR3 extraction. VDJtools was used for post-analysis of the clonotype tables, and diversity was normalized by down-sampling every dataset to the size of the smallest sample. To correct batch-related cross-sample contamination, repertoire overlap clustering matched CDR3 amino acid sequences but not nucleotide sequences. TCRdb cleaned the public reads at Q25 with fastp, built clones with MiXCR and kept in-frame beta chains. Identical CDR3 protein sequences are pooled into one entry, listed with their most common genes and DNA. TCRdb, rather than the study authors, made the V and J calls. This sample comprises hundreds of thousands of distinct CDR3 sequences, 25% to 30% of them detected only once. Around 0.56% of the sample goes to the ten largest clones.

This TCR came from a girl aged 10-17 years with multiple sclerosis. The sequenced material came from blood. The rearrangement combines TRBV20-1 with TRBJ1-2; no D segment can be confidently identified. The CDR3 protein: CSASNSTYGYTF. The sequenced DNA: TGCAGTGCTAGCAACAGTACCTATGGCTACACCTTC.